This T cell receptor beta chain appears in the sequencing data of a study of shared clonotypes between healthy human individuals. Study-wide background: Samples came from a couple of female and three male donors aged 18 to 49. General study results and limits: A limitation of the genetic and exposure-history diversity represented arose from few donors.

The V gene's germline CDR1 is ENHRY and CDR2 SYGVKD. Trimming removed 6 bases from V and 0 bases from J, with 14 bases in between. The CDR3 is 16 residues long. The authors ran unsorted PBMC replicate PCRs on 250 to 300 ng DNA, some 30,000 T cell genomes. The team ran DNA from unsorted PBMCs on ten immunoSEQ deep assay plates for sequencing. Profiled with immunoSEQ multiplex PCR; TCRdb holds only in-frame clones, not every one. The sample contains roughly 490,000 clones, over 60% of which appear only once. Points on this clone: Its antigen is still unknown.

The clonotype comes from a woman between 40 and 55 years old in good health. Some clones in this sample may be carry-over from other donors' samples. The genes are TRBV10-3 and TRBJ2-2; perhaps TRBD1 as D (6 bases). Input material: PBMCs. The CDR3 nucleotides read TGTGCCATCAGGCCCAGGACAGCTTCGAACACCGGGGAGCTGTTTTTT. The encoded protein is CAIRPRTASNTGELFF.